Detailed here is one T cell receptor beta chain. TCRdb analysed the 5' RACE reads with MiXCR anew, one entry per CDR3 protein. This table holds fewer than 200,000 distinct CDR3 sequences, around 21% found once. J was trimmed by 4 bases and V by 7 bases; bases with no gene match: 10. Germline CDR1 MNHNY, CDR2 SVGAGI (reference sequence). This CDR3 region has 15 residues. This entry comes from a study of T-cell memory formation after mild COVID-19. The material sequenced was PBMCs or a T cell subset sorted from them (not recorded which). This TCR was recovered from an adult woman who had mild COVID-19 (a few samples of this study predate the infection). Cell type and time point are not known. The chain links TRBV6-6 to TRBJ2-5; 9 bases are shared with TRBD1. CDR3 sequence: CASTVIQGAGETQYF. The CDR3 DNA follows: TGTGCCAGCACCGTAATACAGGGGGCGGGAGAGACCCAGTACTTC.